One sample yielded the 30 T cell receptor beta chains listed below, sequenced in a study of T-cell reconstitution after alpha-beta-depleted transplantation in children. TCRbeta library preparation incorporated unique molecular identifiers. TCRdb ran MiXCR on the PCR reads and lists one entry per CDR3 protein. The table lists 220,000 or so distinct CDR3 sequences, just under 8.5% of them singletons. The source was PBMCs, mostly from graft donor cells, collected 180 days after TCRalphabeta/CD19-depleted stem cell transplant. Source of these receptors: a male patient aged 10-17 years who had a stem cell transplant for acute lymphoblastic leukemia, so the T cells may come from the graft donor.

This clonotype was counted at least ten times. The rearrangement uses TRBV6-5 and TRBJ1-5, with 8 positions matching TRBD1. Looked up from germline, CDR1 is MNHEY and CDR2 is SVGAGI. The CDR3 is 15 amino acids. The V segment lost 5 bases and the J segment 3 bases; nucleotides outside the gene matches: 6. The CDR3, as DNA: TGTGCCAGCAGTCCCGGGACAGGCCCCAATCAGCCCCAGCATTTT. Its protein is CASSPGTGPNQPQHF.

In this sample, this clonotype turned up many times. The chain has TRBV28 and TRBJ1-5; 9 nucleotides match TRBD1. Germline V gene sequence: CDR1 MDHEN, CDR2 SYDVKM. J was trimmed by 2 bases and V by 2 bases; bases with no gene match: 1. The CDR3 totals 15 residues. This CDR3 is CASSLRTGGNQPQHF. DNA for the CDR3: TGTGCCAGCAGTTTACGGACAGGGGGCAATCAGCCCCAGCATTTT.

This clonotype was recorded at least ten times. The chain couples TRBV12-3 or TRBV12-4 to TRBJ1-1; the D is unclear. V was clipped by 4 bases and J by 4 bases, with 10 bases between them. This CDR3 is built from 13 residues. This chain's CDR3 is CASSSVGSTEAFF. The CDR3 DNA sequence: TGTGCCAGCAGTTCTGTGGGGTCCACTGAAGCTTTCTTT.

Ten or more counts support this clonotype. The J gene is TRBJ2-3, the V gene TRBV6-2 or TRBV6-3; 13 positions agree with TRBD2. CDR1 and CDR2 (germline): MNHEY, SVGEGT. This CDR3 region has 18 residues. V lost 7 bases, J lost 1 base, and 11 bases stayed unmatched. The CDR3 loop is CASTIPRGTSGGTDTQYF. DNA of the CDR3: TGTGCCAGCACCATACCACGGGGGACTAGCGGGGGCACAGATACGCAGTATTTT.

In this sample, this clonotype turned up many times. The chain carries TRBV29-1 and TRBJ2-5; D is perhaps TRBD1 (6 bases). This CDR3 contains 13 residues. With 2 bases removed from V and 4 bases from J, the gap between germline ends came to 11 bases. CDR1 is SQVTM, CDR2 ANQGSEA, per germline. The CDR3 DNA follows: TGCAGCGTTGAAAAAACAGGGAGAGAGACCCAGTACTTC. Translation: CSVEKTGRETQYF.

This clonotype was counted at least ten times. J is TRBJ2-1 and V is TRBV14, with unresolved D. Germline V CDR1 and CDR2: SGHDN, FVKESK. V was clipped by 0 bases and J by 0 bases, with 9 bases between them. This CDR3 is built from 16 residues. The CDR3 here is CASSQERYFSYNEQFF. The CDR3 DNA follows: TGTGCCAGCAGCCAAGAACGCTACTTCTCCTACAATGAGCAGTTCTTC.

A remark on this clonotype: One base away lies a much larger clone, so this may be a sequencing read error. For the CDR3, the DNA is TGTGCCACCAGTTTCCCTGAAGCTTTCTTT. Its protein is CATSFPEAFF. The chain employs TRBV12-3 or TRBV12-4 and TRBJ1-1, with no clear D. The CDR3 has 10 amino acids.

This clonotype appeared a few times. The rearrangement joins TRBV20-1 to TRBJ2-5, with a weak D call TRBD2 (5 bases). The V gene's germline CDR1 is DFQATT and CDR2 SNEGSKA (reference sequence). The CDR3 loop spans 11 amino acids. V lost 6 bases and J 5 bases, leaving 10 bases between the germline ends. CDR3 region: CSAVARETQYF. The DNA of the CDR3 is TGCAGTGCGGTAGCGAGGGAGACCCAGTACTTC.

With regard to this clonotype: A much larger clone is a single base away; this may be a read error. V and J are TRBV5-1 and TRBJ1-4; TRBD1 matches at 9 bases. This CDR3 has 14 residues. In germline, CDR1 is SGHRS, CDR2 YFSETQ. For the CDR3, the DNA is TGCGCCAGCAGCTTAAGGACAGGGGAGGAAAAACCGTTTTTT. Translation gives CASSLRTGEEKPFF.

This clonotype was found many times. V usage is TRBV29-1 and J usage is TRBJ2-1; possibly TRBD1 for D (5 bases). The CDR3 is 13 residues long. Trimming removed 7 bases from V and 4 bases from J, with 14 bases in between. Germline loops: CDR1 SQVTM, CDR2 ANQGSEA. The CDR3 nucleotides are TGCAGCGCCTGGACACCAACGTACAATGAGCAGTTCTTC. It is translated as CSAWTPTYNEQFF.

This clonotype was seen repeatedly, ten times or more. The chain uses TRBV24-1 and TRBJ1-1; 9 bases align to TRBD1. CDR3 length: 14 amino acids. The V segment lost 4 bases and the J segment 7 bases; nucleotides outside the gene matches: 6. Per germline, CDR1 KGHDR and CDR2 SFDVKD. The CDR3 sequence: CATSENRQGGEAFF. CDR3 DNA sequence: TGTGCCACCAGTGAGAACAGACAGGGGGGTGAAGCTTTCTTT.

The table lists this clonotype with many counts. This rearrangement joins TRBV19 to TRBJ1-1, with a tentative D call TRBD1 (5 bases). The CDR3 extends over 13 amino acids. V lost 3 bases and J 4 bases, leaving 9 bases between the germline ends. Germline CDR1 reads LNHDA; CDR2 reads SQIVND (reference sequence). In nucleotides, the CDR3 is TGTGCCAGTAGTATGGGGGTCTTCACTGAAGCTTTCTTT. This sequence encodes CASSMGVFTEAFF.

There are many counts of this clonotype. J is TRBJ2-3 and V is TRBV6-5, with D tentatively TRBD2 (6 bases). Germline V gene data show CDR1 as MNHEY and CDR2 as SVGAGI. The CDR3 extends over 16 amino acids. V was cut by 2 bases and J by 1 base, with 13 bases left in between. The chain's CDR3 is CASSYLYGSGTDTQYF. CDR3 DNA: TGTGCCAGCAGTTACCTGTACGGGAGCGGCACAGATACGCAGTATTTT.

On this clonotype: It may be a read error: a sequence one base away is much more abundant. The V and J genes are TRBV12-3 or TRBV12-4 and TRBJ2-7; 9 nucleotides match TRBD1. The CDR3 has 14 amino acids. With 6 bases clipped from V and 2 bases from J, the junction kept 5 bases outside the gene matches. CDR3 region: CASRVGTGPYEQYF. The CDR3 bases are TGTGCCAGCAGGGTCGGGACAGGGCCCTACGAGCAGTACTTC.

At least ten counts were recorded for this clonotype. The V gene is TRBV28, the J gene TRBJ2-7, with 7 nucleotides matching TRBD2. After removal of 6 bases from V and 7 bases from J, the junction contained 15 bases not matched to a gene. CDR3 length: 15 residues. CDR1 and CDR2 from the germline V gene are MDHEN and SYDVKM. CDR3 residues: CASRWGGRATEEQYF. The CDR3 DNA is TGTGCCAGCAGATGGGGTGGGAGGGCCACGGAAGAGCAGTACTTC.

This clonotype occurred many times. This sequence joins TRBV9 and TRBJ2-7; 16 bases are a match to TRBD2. This CDR3 spans 17 amino acids. The ends lost 4 bases at V and 2 bases at J; junction bases unmatched: 6. CDR1 and CDR2 from the germline V gene are SGDLS and YYNGEE. CDR3 in amino acids: CASSLTGTSGRAYEQYF. The CDR3 DNA follows: TGTGCCAGCAGCCTCACCGGGACTAGCGGGAGGGCCTACGAGCAGTACTTC.

Note on this clonotype: A much larger clone is a single base away; this may be a read error. The chain employs TRBV5-1 and TRBJ2-2, with 7 bases that match TRBD1. V dropped 0 bases and J dropped 7; count of bases not matched to a gene: 6. The length of the CDR3 is 15 residues. The germline gives CDR1 SGHRS, CDR2 YFSETQ. This chain's CDR3 is CASSLEQGLIGELFF. In nucleotides, the CDR3 is TGCGCCAGCAGCTTGGAACAGGGGTTGATCGGGGAGCTGTTTTTT.

This clonotype was recorded many times. J is TRBJ1-2 and V is TRBV13; the D is unclear. The V end was cut by 3 bases, the J end by 3 bases, with 11 bases between. Germline CDR1 is PRHDT and CDR2 is FYEKMQ (reference sequence). The CDR3 contains 14 residues. CDR3 in DNA: TGTGCCAGCAGCTTTTACCGGGATTACTATGGCTACACCTTC. Translation gives CASSFYRDYYGYTF.

This clonotype has a count of ten or more. The chain employs TRBV12-3 or TRBV12-4 and TRBJ2-1; D is possibly TRBD2 (5 bases). Trimming stripped 6 bases from V and 2 bases from J, with 14 bases between. CDR3 length: 15 amino acids. The CDR3 region has the DNA TGTGCCAGCAGCTCCCTGACACTAGCCTACAATGAGCAGTTCTTC. It encodes CASSSLTLAYNEQFF.

This clonotype was counted at least ten times. V is TRBV27 and J is TRBJ2-4; D not resolved. The V end lost 6 bases, the J end lost 1 base, and 7 bases lay between the germline ends. The CDR3 is 13 residues long. CDR1 and CDR2 from the germline V gene are MNHEY and SMNVEV (reference sequence). The CDR3 region is CASSGWAKNIQYF. CDR3 nucleotide sequence: TGTGCCAGCAGCGGGTGGGCCAAAAACATTCAGTACTTC.

This clonotype was recorded at least ten times. The chain couples TRBV29-1 to TRBJ2-1; D is possibly TRBD2 (7 bases). V gave up 4 bases and J gave up 1 base, with 17 bases separating them. The CDR3 covers 16 residues. In germline, CDR1 is SQVTM, CDR2 ANQGSEA. Here the CDR3 reads CSVVAYGGPSYNEQFF. The CDR3 nucleotides are TGCAGCGTTGTAGCCTACGGGGGGCCATCCTACAATGAGCAGTTCTTC.

This clonotype has at least ten counts. The rearrangement uses TRBV11-1 and TRBJ2-3, with no clear D. With 1 base removed from V and 4 bases from J, the gap between germline ends came to 6 bases. There are 13 residues in the CDR3. CDR1 and CDR2 (germline): SGHAT, FQDESV (reference sequence). CDR3 DNA sequence: TGTGCCAGCAGCTTAGAACTCGCAGATACGCAGTATTTT. As protein: CASSLELADTQYF.

This clonotype was seen many times. This chain connects TRBV6-1 to TRBJ1-1, with 9 bases fitting TRBD1. The CDR3 sequence is 16 residues long. V was pared by 4 bases and J by 4 bases, with 10 bases of the junction left unmatched. Germline V gene data show CDR1 as MNHNS and CDR2 as SASEGT. The CDR3: CASSAPGQGMGTEAFF. CDR3 nucleotides: TGTGCCAGCAGTGCTCCGGGACAGGGTATGGGCACTGAAGCTTTCTTT.

Many counts were recorded for this clonotype. The CDR3 coding sequence is TGTGCCAGCAGTGAATCTCACGGGCCCTATCAGCCCCAGCATTTT. It specifies CASSESHGPYQPQHF. This chain links TRBV6-1 with TRBJ1-5; D uncertain. Germline-derived CDR1 and CDR2 are MNHNS and SASEGT. V lost 2 bases and J 5 bases, leaving 13 bases between the germline ends. The CDR3 is 15 amino acids.

This clonotype was observed at least ten times. The genes are TRBV7-6 and TRBJ2-5; D gene uncertain. V was cut by 5 bases and J by 5 bases, with 15 bases left in between. The CDR3 is made up of 14 amino acids. Per the germline V gene, CDR1 is SGHVS and CDR2 is FNYEAQ. Here the CDR3 DNA reads TGTGCCAGCAGCCACCCCAAGGTTGAGGAGACCCAGTACTTC. Its protein product is CASSHPKVEETQYF.

This clonotype was seen at least ten times. The chain carries TRBV5-1 and TRBJ1-2; perhaps TRBD1 as D (5 bases). The CDR3 spans 14 residues. Germline V gene sequence: CDR1 SGHRS, CDR2 YFSETQ. V was clipped by 1 base and J by 4 bases, with 11 bases between them. The CDR3 here is CASSLTRGSYGYTF. Here the CDR3 DNA reads TGCGCCAGCAGCTTGACCCGGGGCAGCTATGGCTACACCTTC.

This clonotype was detected many times. The rearrangement links TRBV2 to TRBJ1-5; TRBD1 might be the D (5 bases). Germline values: CDR1 SNHLY, CDR2 FYNNEI. V shed 5 bases and J shed 5 bases, with 16 bases lying between them. The CDR3 totals 15 residues. DNA of the CDR3: TGTGCCAGCAGTTCCCCTGGGGGGAGAGATCAGCCCCAGCATTTT. This codes for CASSSPGGRDQPQHF.

This clonotype was counted ten times or more. This chain uses TRBV5-6 with TRBJ2-3; perhaps TRBD1 as D (5 bases). In germline, CDR1 is SGHDT, CDR2 YYEEEE. The CDR3 has 14 residues. V lost 0 bases to trimming and J lost 5 bases, with 10 bases between them. CDR3 sequence reads: CASSLGGLGDTQYF. In DNA, the CDR3 is TGTGCCAGCAGCTTGGGGGGCCTCGGAGATACGCAGTATTTT.

This clonotype has at least ten counts. The V call is TRBV12-3 or TRBV12-4, the J call TRBJ1-1; 7 bases fit TRBD1. After removal of 6 bases from V and 6 bases from J, the junction contained 22 bases not matched to a gene. The CDR3 totals 18 residues. The CDR3 bases are TGTGCCAGCAGGCCCGGACGGAGGGACAGTTCCGGGAGGGCTGAAGCTTTCTTT. Protein product: CASRPGRRDSSGRAEAFF.

The table lists this clonotype with many counts. The rearrangement uses TRBV29-1 and TRBJ1-4; D is perhaps TRBD1 (5 bases). Per germline, CDR1 SQVTM and CDR2 ANQGSEA. V was trimmed by 4 bases and J by 7 bases, leaving 16 bases between them. This CDR3 region has 14 residues. The CDR3 DNA is TGCAGCGTTGCTCCCGGGGGTCGTGGTGAAAAACTGTTTTTT. This sequence encodes CSVAPGGRGEKLFF.